This TCR beta chain emerged from a study of long-term antiretroviral therapy in people with HIV. CDR1 is GTSNPN, CDR2 SVGIG, per germline (reference sequence). The CDR3 consists of 13 residues. Trimming took 8 bases from V and 2 from J; bases not matched to a gene: 7. Study-level points and caveats: The study found that diversity rose after ART but stayed below transplant donor controls. Pre-ART expanded clones dominated the repertoire at every time point.

With regard to this clone: Its antigen is still unknown.

Assay version v3.0 of immunoSEQ was used, and it was run at survey level. The protocol was immunoSEQ multiplex PCR, while the TCRdb copy is restricted to in-frame clones and leaves out a portion. The repertoire holds approximately 15,000 clones, with 88% as singletons. The rearrangement uses TRBV30 and TRBJ2-3, with TRBD2 matching 7 bases. This TCR derives from a man aged 50 to 59 with HIV. Sequenced material: unsorted PBMCs, taken 6.9 years after starting antiretroviral therapy. For the CDR3, the DNA is TGTGCCGGAGGGCGGGAGTTCACAGATACGCAGTATTTT. Encoded protein: CAGGREFTDTQYF.